Shown below are 7 T cell receptor beta chains from a single sample sequenced in a study of blood T cells in healthy people across ages. Alongside a J-beta primer mix, a sample-barcoded 5' primer served in a second PCR lasting roughly 7 to 11 cycles. MiXCR, applied by TCRdb to the 5' RACE reads, yields one record per CDR3 protein. The profile covers about 670,000 distinct CDR3 sequences, with approximately 52% appearing a single time and roughly 14% taken by the ten largest. The sequenced sample consisted of blood. Receptors originate from a woman of 80 years or more in good health.

The chain uses TRBV20-1 and TRBJ2-2; no definite D call. Deletions cut 0 bases from V and 4 bases from J, with 12 bases between. The CDR3 sequence is 15 residues long. Looked up from germline, CDR1 is DFQATT and CDR2 is SNEGSKA (reference sequence). The CDR3 region has the DNA TGCAGTGCTAGAGATGGCACAGCTGTCACCGGGGAGCTGTTTTTT. This codes for CSARDGTAVTGELFF.

This clonotype was seen ten or more times. The chain is built from TRBV9 and TRBJ2-5; D call uncertain. CDR3 length: 13 residues. Trimming shortened V by 5 bases and J by 0 bases, and 8 bases separated the two germline ends. Germline loops: CDR1 SGDLS, CDR2 YYNGEE. The DNA for the CDR3 is TGTGCCAGCAGTGACACTAACCAAGAGACCCAGTACTTC. Encoded protein: CASSDTNQETQYF.

The chain links TRBV20-1 to TRBJ2-5; TRBD1 matches 11 bases. Matching the DNA end better, TRBJ2-7 makes the J call doubtful. Germline CDR1 reads DFQATT; CDR2 reads SNEGSKA (reference sequence). The CDR3 consists of 14 residues. CDR3 region: CSALRTGGVYEQYF. The CDR3 nucleotides read TGCAGTGCTTTACGGACAGGGGGCGTCTACGAGCAGTACTTC.

The chain carries TRBV25-1 and TRBJ1-1; D gene unclear. CDR3 length: 13 residues. Germline V gene lookup returns CDR1 MGHDK and CDR2 SYGVNS. V gave up 8 bases and J gave up 0 bases, with 10 bases separating them. CDR3 amino acids: CASGTAVNTEAFF. The CDR3 coding sequence is TGTGCCAGCGGCACTGCCGTGAACACTGAAGCTTTCTTT.

V usage is TRBV7-9 and J usage is TRBJ2-7, with D possibly being TRBD2 (5 bases). Trimming took 0 bases from V and 7 from J, leaving 13 bases between them. Germline CDR1 reads SEHNR; CDR2 reads FQNEAQ (reference sequence). The CDR3 is 14 residues long. The CDR3 coding sequence is TGTGCCAGCAGCTTAGCGAGGGTGCACGATGAGCAGTACTTC. This encodes CASSLARVHDEQYF.

This clonotype was seen only a few times. A much larger clone lies a single base off, so this may be a read error. The chain couples TRBV3-1 to TRBJ2-7, with D hard to call. Germline V gives CDR1 LGHDT, CDR2 YNNKEL (reference sequence). The CDR3 totals 16 residues. The germline V and J ends were trimmed by 0 bases and 7 bases, with 19 bases remaining between them. CDR3 in DNA: TGTGCCAGCAGCCAAGACGAGAGATTTCTCGGAGATGAGCAGTACTTC. It codes for CASSQDERFLGDEQYF.

The chain combines TRBV4-3 with TRBJ2-3, with 10 bases fitting TRBD2. Looked up from germline, CDR1 is LGHNA and CDR2 is YSLEER. The ends lost 5 bases at V and 4 bases at J; junction bases unmatched: 3. The CDR3 runs to 14 residues. The CDR3 region has the DNA TGCGCCAGCAGCGCAACTAGCGGGGCAGATACGCAGTATTTT. Translation gives CASSATSGADTQYF.